This T cell receptor (beta chain) was recorded in a study of CD8 T cells in ankylosing spondylitis (dated by TCRdb to 2016 to 2017). About the full investigation: The study profiled T cell receptor beta repertoires in healthy donors and ankylosing spondylitis patients to find disease-linked TCR variants. The full study cohort comprised roughly 24 ankylosing spondylitis patients and approximately 100 healthy donors. Peripheral blood samples were taken, and synovial fluid was additionally collected from ankylosing spondylitis patients. Here is what the overall study found, with its caveats: Blood from ankylosing spondylitis patients appeared to be characterized by a TCR beta motif made up of eight highly homologous amino acid variants. A CD8+ phenotype was shown by the disease-linked clones, which were found at relatively low frequencies in peripheral blood. Some motif variants were previously reported in synovial fluid and blood of reactive arthritis patients, suggesting common disease-initiation mechanisms. The disease-linked clones were reported as significantly enriched in matched synovial fluid samples from ankylosing spondylitis patients.

Taken from the germline V gene (reference sequence), the CDR1 and CDR2 loops are LGHDT and YNNKEL. V was cut back by 4 bases and J by 3 bases, leaving a gap of 16 bases between them. Counted from cysteine to phenylalanine, this CDR3 has 15 amino acids. The retained sequence is limited to the CDR3, 45 bases, with the frame set at the first base. Reads for this sample came from an Illumina HiSeq 2500. Quantitative 5'-RACE with molecular barcodes was the method used to prepare the TCR beta libraries. Per the original workflow: A new computational method, built on a probabilistic model of VDJ rearrangement, was used to identify disease-linked TCR variants. Starting from the raw public reads, TCRdb applied fastp trimming at Q25, assembled clones with MiXCR and retained in-frame beta chains. Rows with one shared CDR3 protein collapse into an entry with the most common genes and DNA. The authors' filters were not applied to this entry. The sample table contains almost 400,000 distinct CDR3 sequences; only one count was recorded for approximately 20% of them. The ten most abundant clones make up less than 20% of the sample.

This clonotype turned up a few times. No cognate antigen has been identified for it. Nothing much larger sits one base from this clone, and base qualities are not available. The clonotype was recovered from a male donor with ankylosing spondylitis. The sequencing input was blood, either unsorted or a sorted T cell fraction (not recorded which). Recombination joined TRBV3-1 with TRBJ2-7, with TRBD2 tentatively as D gene (6 bases match). The CDR3 reads CASSPEGRVNYEQYF. Read as DNA, the sequence is TGTGCCAGCAGCCCGGAGGGGCGGGTCAACTACGAGCAGTACTTC.